One sample yielded the 21 T cell receptor beta chains listed below, sequenced in a study of early T cells in non-severe SARS-CoV-2 infection. MiXCR, run by TCRdb on the 5' RACE reads, gives a single entry per CDR3 protein. The profile shows tens of thousands of distinct CDR3 sequences, roughly 4.5% of them singletons. Specimen: whole blood. The receptor set was obtained from an adult who was a healthcare worker with PCR-confirmed SARS-CoV-2 infection or an uninfected control (not recorded which).

There are many counts of this clonotype. The chain is built from TRBV20-1 and TRBJ2-7; 9 bases are shared with TRBD1. CDR1 DFQATT and CDR2 SNEGSKA come from the germline V gene (reference sequence). The ends lost 1 base at V and 7 bases at J; junction bases unmatched: 11. This CDR3 comprises 15 residues. DNA for the CDR3: TGCAGTGCTAGAGCACCGGGACAGGGAAGGAGGGAGCAGTACTTC. Protein: CSARAPGQGRREQYF.

This clonotype was observed at least ten times. This chain links TRBV25-1 with TRBJ1-1; 9 bases match TRBD1. Trimming cost V 5 bases and J 5 bases; bases outside gene matches: 6. Germline CDR1 is MGHDK and CDR2 is SYGVNS. The CDR3 has 14 residues. CDR3 sequence (DNA): TGTGCCAGCAGTAGTACAGGGGGCTGGACTGAAGCTTTCTTT. Its translation: CASSSTGGWTEAFF. The entire variable domain, with the rest obtained from reference TRBV25-1 and TRBJ1-1, is as follows: EADIYQTPRYLVIGTGKKITLECSQTMGHDKMYWYQQDPGMELHLIHYSYGVNSTEKGDLSSESTVSRIRTEHFPLTLESARPSHTSQYLCASSSTGGWTEAFFGQGTRLTVV.

This clonotype was recorded many times. The rearrangement joins TRBV10-2 to TRBJ2-2, with 10 bases aligning to TRBD2. Trimming at V came to 3 bases and at J to 9 bases, leaving 10 bases not matched to a gene. This CDR3 has 16 amino acids. CDR1 is WSHSY and CDR2 is SAAADI in the germline V gene. Here the CDR3 reads CASSDPGGTSDRELFF. CDR3 in DNA: TGCGCCAGCAGTGACCCGGGGGGGACTAGCGACAGGGAGCTGTTTTTT.

This clonotype has at least ten counts. This chain joins TRBV28 and TRBJ2-5; 13 bases agree with TRBD2. Germline V CDR1 and CDR2: MDHEN, SYDVKM. This CDR3 contains 18 residues. The trim removed 6 bases at V and 4 bases at J, leaving 14 bases unmatched. The CDR3 region is CASRAIDGLAGAAETQYF. CDR3 nucleotides: TGTGCCAGCAGGGCTATAGACGGACTAGCGGGAGCGGCAGAGACCCAGTACTTC.

This clonotype was seen a handful of times. This chain joins TRBV7-3 and TRBJ2-2, with D perhaps given as TRBD1 or TRBD2 (5 bases each). V was pared by 2 bases and J by 4 bases, with 11 bases between. Germline assignment: CDR1 SGHTA and CDR2 FQGTGA. This CDR3 contains 15 residues. The CDR3: CASSLGGVVTGELFF. CDR3 DNA: TGTGCCAGCAGCTTAGGGGGAGTTGTCACCGGGGAGCTGTTTTTT. Full variable domain (rest looked up from reference TRBV7-3 and TRBJ2-2): GAGVSQTPSNKVTEKGKYVELRCDPISGHTALYWYRQSLGQGPEFLIYFQGTGAADDSGLPNDRFFAVRPEGSVSTLKIQRTERGDSAVYLCASSLGGVVTGELFFGEGSRLTVL.

This clonotype has at least ten counts. The rearrangement links TRBV6-1 to TRBJ1-5; D ambiguous. The germline CDR1 and CDR2 sequences are MNHNS and SASEGT. Trimming left V 1 base short and J 3 bases short, with 7 bases between. The CDR3 is 14 amino acids. The CDR3 bases are TGTGCCAGCAGTGAAGTGCCAGTCAATCAGCCCCAGCATTTT. Its protein is CASSEVPVNQPQHF.

The V and J genes are TRBV3-1 and TRBJ2-5; possible D gene TRBD2, 5 bases. V was cut by 3 bases and J by 2 bases, with 22 bases left in between. Germline lookup yields CDR1 LGHDT and CDR2 YNNKEL (reference sequence). CDR3 length: 18 amino acids. This CDR3 reads CASSHVRGAADLQETQYF. CDR3 coding DNA: TGTGCCAGCAGCCACGTTCGTGGAGCGGCTGACCTACAAGAGACCCAGTACTTC.

The V gene is TRBV19, the J gene TRBJ2-1; 7 bases map to TRBD2. There are 15 residues in the CDR3. The V segment lost 3 bases and the J segment 4 bases; nucleotides outside the gene matches: 6. Germline CDR1 LNHDA, CDR2 SQIVND (reference sequence). The CDR3 region is CASSILSGIYNEQFF. The CDR3 region has the DNA TGTGCCAGTAGTATTCTAAGCGGGATATACAATGAGCAGTTCTTC.

This clonotype was observed many times. The V gene is TRBV6-6, the J gene TRBJ1-1; D gene uncertain. This CDR3 spans 12 amino acids. Trimming stripped 2 bases from V and 4 bases from J, with 5 bases between. The germline V gene encodes CDR1 MNHNY and CDR2 SVGAGI (reference sequence). The CDR3 loop reads CASSYRATEAFF. The CDR3 DNA reads TGTGCCAGCAGTTACAGGGCCACTGAAGCTTTCTTT.

Sample share makes this clonotype medium-sized (0.01 to 0.1%). The V call is TRBV7-9, the J call TRBJ1-5, with D unresolved. V was cut by 9 bases and J by 2 bases, with 8 bases left in between. The CDR3 is made up of 12 amino acids. Germline V gene data show CDR1 as SEHNR and CDR2 as FQNEAQ (reference sequence). DNA for the CDR3: TGTGCCAGTGGGAAGGGCAATCAGCCCCAGCATTTT. This encodes CASGKGNQPQHF.

This clonotype was counted at least ten times. The chain carries TRBV6-6 and TRBJ2-1; D is ambiguous. The CDR3 has 15 amino acids. V was shortened by 4 bases and J by 0 bases, with 10 bases between the two germline ends. Germline CDR1 is MNHNY and CDR2 is SVGAGI (reference sequence). CDR3 protein: CASSLERSSYNEQFF. CDR3 coding DNA: TGTGCCAGCAGTTTAGAACGGAGCTCCTACAATGAGCAGTTCTTC.

This clonotype was seen many times. The genes are TRBV11-2 and TRBJ2-7; 8 bases map to TRBD1. V dropped 1 base and J dropped 3; count of bases not matched to a gene: 2. Germline V gene lookup returns CDR1 SGHAT and CDR2 FQNNGV. The CDR3 runs 14 residues. The CDR3 sequence: CASSLGQGIYEQYF. DNA of the CDR3: TGTGCCAGCAGCTTAGGACAGGGGATCTACGAGCAGTACTTC.

This clonotype was detected many times. This chain links TRBV19 with TRBJ2-1, with 10 bases that match TRBD2. V lost 4 bases and J lost 9; bases outside the gene matches: 12. The CDR3 is 16 amino acids. Germline CDR1 LNHDA, CDR2 SQIVND (reference sequence). In DNA form, the CDR3 reads TGTGCCAGTAGTAAGTCTAGCGGGAGTTGGCTAATTGAGCAGTTCTTC. Its translation: CASSKSSGSWLIEQFF.

The chain employs TRBV11-2 and TRBJ2-1, with D perhaps TRBD1 or TRBD2 (6 bases each). With 1 base removed from V and 6 bases from J, the gap between germline ends came to 10 bases. The CDR3 covers 14 residues. CDR1 SGHAT and CDR2 FQNNGV come from the germline V gene. CDR3: CASSLAGAFNEQFF. CDR3 DNA: TGTGCCAGCAGCTTAGCGGGGGCTTTCAATGAGCAGTTCTTC. Complete variable domain (other parts from reference TRBV11-2 and TRBJ2-1): EAGVAQSPRYKIIEKRQSVAFWCNPISGHATLYWYQQILGQGPKLLIQFQNNGVVDDSQLPKDRFSAERLKGVDSTLKIQPAKLEDSAVYLCASSLAGAFNEQFFGPGTRLTVL.

This clonotype came up many times. V and J are TRBV5-6 and TRBJ2-4, with no clear D. CDR1 is SGHDT, CDR2 YYEEEE, per germline. The germline V and J ends were trimmed by 4 bases and 1 base, with 9 bases remaining between them. The CDR3 loop spans 14 amino acids. CDR3 in DNA: TGTGCCAGCAGCCGTGCCTGGGCCAAAAACATTCAGTACTTC. The encoded protein is CASSRAWAKNIQYF.

This clonotype was picked up many times. This chain links TRBV5-4 with TRBJ2-7; TRBD1 agrees at 8 bases. Looked up from germline, CDR1 is SGHNT and CDR2 is YYREEE (reference sequence). The J segment lost 6 bases and the V segment lost 1 base, leaving 9 bases of the junction unmatched. The CDR3 totals 15 residues. The CDR3 sequence: CASSLRDRNVAEQYF. In nucleotides, the CDR3 is TGTGCCAGCAGCTTGCGGGACAGGAACGTCGCCGAGCAGTACTTC. The full variable domain, completed using reference TRBV5-4 and TRBJ2-7, is ETGVTQSPTHLIKTRGQQVTLRCSSQSGHNTVSWYQQALGQGPQFIFQYYREEENGRGNFPPRFSGLQFPNYSSELNVNALELDDSALYLCASSLRDRNVAEQYFGPGTRLTVT.

This clonotype came up many times. The chain is built from TRBV20-1 and TRBJ1-1; D remains unclear. Between the trimmed V and J ends, which lost 4 bases and 1 base, there was a span of 7 bases. Germline V gene lookup returns CDR1 DFQATT and CDR2 SNEGSKA (reference sequence). This CDR3 comprises 12 residues. The CDR3 is CSAMHGNTEAFF. Written as DNA, the CDR3 is TGCAGTGCTATGCACGGGAACACTGAAGCTTTCTTT.

This clonotype was observed a few times. The chain links TRBV20-1 to TRBJ2-6; possible D gene TRBD2, 5 bases. The CDR3 is 16 amino acids. The V and J ends lost 3 bases and 2 bases respectively, with 14 bases between them. The V gene's germline CDR1 is DFQATT and CDR2 SNEGSKA (reference sequence). CDR3: CSARSDGVAGANVLTF. The CDR3 region has the DNA TGCAGTGCTAGGTCGGACGGGGTGGCTGGGGCCAACGTCCTGACTTTC.

This chain connects TRBV20-1 to TRBJ2-3; 13 bases map to TRBD2. CDR3 length equals 13 residues. Germline CDR1 is DFQATT and CDR2 is SNEGSKA (reference sequence). Trimming cost V 7 bases and J 11 bases; bases outside gene matches: 9. CDR3 residues: CSVSPGLAGKQYF. CDR3 sequence (DNA): TGCAGTGTTTCACCGGGACTAGCGGGAAAGCAGTATTTT.

This clonotype was observed at least ten times. The rearrangement joins TRBV27 to TRBJ1-5; TRBD1 agrees at 7 bases. The CDR3 is 15 residues long. V dropped 2 bases and J dropped 0; count of bases not matched to a gene: 1. The germline CDR1 and CDR2 sequences are MNHEY and SMNVEV (reference sequence). CDR3 protein: CASSLGDSSNQPQHF. The CDR3 nucleotides are TGTGCCAGCAGTTTAGGGGACAGTAGCAATCAGCCCCAGCATTTT.

CDR3 nucleotide sequence: TGTGCCAGCAGCCCGGGAGCGGGGAGGCTTTACAATGAGCAGTTCTTC. Protein sequence: CASSPGAGRLYNEQFF. V and J are TRBV7-2 and TRBJ2-1; 7 bases match TRBD2. The J segment lost 4 bases and the V segment lost 5 bases, leaving 11 bases of the junction unmatched. The CDR3 extends over 16 amino acids. Germline-derived CDR1 and CDR2 are SGHTA and FQGNSA.